These 20 T cell receptor beta chains were all obtained from the same sample, sequenced in a study of blood T cells in healthy people across ages. A J-beta primer mix and a sample-barcoded 5' primer were used in a second PCR of roughly 7 to 12 cycles. TCRdb fed the 5' RACE reads into MiXCR, producing one record per CDR3 protein. Among hundreds of thousands of distinct CDR3 sequences, over 20% were seen once, and the ten largest hold 22%. Sequencing was done on a sample of blood. The receptors were sampled from a man aged 65 to 79 in good health.

This rearrangement joins TRBV6-2 or TRBV6-3 to TRBJ2-7; possibly TRBD1 for D (5 bases). This CDR3 comprises 15 residues. V lost 6 bases to trimming and J lost 3 bases, with 18 bases between them. Germline V gives CDR1 MNHEY, CDR2 SVGEGT. CDR3 protein: CASRRPDSPIYEQYV. CDR3 DNA sequence: TGTGCCAGCAGGCGCCCCGACAGCCCCATCTACGAGCAGTACGTC.

This clonotype was seen a few times. V gene TRBV18 combines with J gene TRBJ2-1; 14 bases line up with TRBD2. The CDR3 length is 18 residues. Germline CDR1 is KGHSH and CDR2 is LQKENI. Trimming took 8 bases from V and 4 from J; bases not matched to a gene: 13. CDR3 DNA sequence: TGTGCCAGCCTTACGACTAGCGGGGGGGACCCACCTTACAATGAGCAGTTCTTC. Translating it yields CASLTTSGGDPPYNEQFF. The full variable domain, in which reference TRBV18 and TRBJ2-1 provide the parts outside the CDR3, is NAGVMQNPRHLVRRRGQEARLRCSPMKGHSHVYWYRQLPEEGLKFMVYLQKENIIDESGMPKERFSAEFPKEGPSILRIQQVVRGDSAAYFCASLTTSGGDPPYNEQFFGPGTRLTVL.

The chain links TRBV27 to TRBJ1-2, with 8 bases aligning to TRBD1. The V and J ends lost 2 bases and 8 bases, in that order; junction bases with no gene match: 7. Germline V gives CDR1 MNHEY, CDR2 SMNVEV (reference sequence). The CDR3 consists of 14 residues. CDR3 loop: CASSLSRGLRGYTF. As DNA, the CDR3 is TGTGCCAGCAGTTTAAGCAGGGGGCTACGGGGCTACACCTTC.

This clonotype showed up many times. This chain joins TRBV12-3 or TRBV12-4 and TRBJ2-7; D not resolved. V was cut by 2 bases and J by 1 base, with 6 bases left in between. The CDR3 is 13 amino acids. The CDR3 spells CASSLHSSYEQYF. Here the CDR3 DNA reads TGTGCCAGCAGTTTACACAGTTCCTACGAGCAGTACTTC.

The CDR3 sequence is CASSEGTSYRTDTQYF. DNA of the CDR3: TGTGCCAGCAGTGAGGGGACGTCGTACCGCACAGATACGCAGTATTTT. The chain employs TRBV6-1 and TRBJ2-3; D may be TRBD1 or TRBD2 (5 bases each). V gave up 3 bases and J gave up 1 base, with 14 bases separating them. The CDR3 is 16 amino acids. Germline loops: CDR1 MNHNS, CDR2 SASEGT.

The V call is TRBV20-1, the J call TRBJ2-7; TRBD1 agrees at 10 bases. The CDR3 covers 13 residues. V lost 7 bases and J lost 6; bases outside the gene matches: 9. Germline V CDR1 and CDR2: DFQATT, SNEGSKA (reference sequence). CDR3 in amino acids: CSVYRDRGVEQYF. CDR3 sequence (DNA): TGCAGTGTCTATCGGGACAGGGGTGTCGAGCAGTACTTC.

This sequence joins TRBV28 and TRBJ2-3, with D perhaps TRBD1 (5 bases). Germline V gene sequence: CDR1 MDHEN, CDR2 SYDVKM. Trimming pared 1 base from V and 8 bases from J, leaving 7 bases between. The CDR3 is 12 residues long. CDR3 region: CASSLFQGTQYF. DNA for the CDR3: TGTGCCAGCAGTTTATTTCAGGGTACGCAGTATTTT.

This rearrangement joins TRBV6-1 to TRBJ2-2, with D hard to call. This CDR3 has 15 amino acids. Germline V CDR1 and CDR2: MNHNS, SASEGT. The V and J ends lost 5 bases and 4 bases respectively, with 14 bases between them. The CDR3 spells CASSRAWTGTGELFF. The CDR3 DNA sequence: TGTGCCAGCAGTCGGGCCTGGACGGGCACCGGGGAGCTGTTTTTT.

The rearrangement links TRBV6-5 to TRBJ2-7, with 13 bases aligning to TRBD2. The V segment lost 6 bases and the J segment 3 bases; nucleotides outside the gene matches: 5. The germline V gene has CDR1 MNHEY and CDR2 SVGAGI. CDR3 length: 15 residues. The CDR3 region has the DNA TGTGCCAGCAGACTCGGGACTAGCGGGATCTACGAGCAGTACTTC. Its translation is CASRLGTSGIYEQYF.

This clonotype was seen only a few times. The chain combines TRBV3-1 with TRBJ1-3; 10 bases are a match to TRBD1. Germline loops: CDR1 LGHDT, CDR2 YNNKEL (reference sequence). CDR3 length equals 18 residues. Losses at the gene ends were 4 bases for V and 3 bases for J; bases not matched to a gene: 12. The CDR3, as DNA: TGTGCCAGCAGCCCCCGGGACAGGGGAGGATTAAGTGGAAACACCATATATTTT. This translates into CASSPRDRGGLSGNTIYF.

This clonotype has a handful of counts. The genes are TRBV5-1 and TRBJ2-4, with TRBD1 identical over 7 bases. Per the germline V gene, CDR1 is SGHRS and CDR2 is YFSETQ. J was trimmed by 0 bases and V by 4 bases; bases with no gene match: 13. CDR3 length: 18 amino acids. CDR3 DNA: TGCGCCAGCAGCCCGACCGGGACAGCATTACTAGCCAAAAACATTCAGTACTTC. This encodes CASSPTGTALLAKNIQYF.

The chain is built from TRBV12-3 or TRBV12-4 and TRBJ2-1; D ambiguous. The CDR3 is 15 amino acids. Trimming pared 5 bases from V and 2 bases from J, leaving 13 bases between. The CDR3 here is CASSATVTTYNEQFF. CDR3 DNA: TGTGCCAGCAGTGCTACAGTTACGACCTACAATGAGCAGTTCTTC.

Turning to this clonotype: A clone one base away is much larger, so this may be a read error. J is TRBJ1-2 and V is TRBV28; 7 bases map to TRBD1. The length of the CDR3 is 13 residues. V shed 3 bases, J shed 4 bases, and the junction held 2 bases outside the gene matches. The germline CDR1 and CDR2 sequences are MDHEN and SYDVKM. CDR3 in DNA: TGTGCCAGCAGTTTCGGACAGGCCTATGGCTACACCTTC. Translating gives CASSFGQAYGYTF.

The chain uses TRBV11-3 and TRBJ2-5, with TRBD2 matching 14 bases. Matching the DNA end better, TRBJ2-1 makes the J call doubtful. CDR3 length: 15 amino acids. Germline V gives CDR1 SGHNT, CDR2 YENEEA. CDR3 nucleotide sequence: TGTGCCAGCAGCCAGACTAGCGGGAGGGCCTTTGAGCAGTTCTTC. Its translation is CASSQTSGRAFEQFF.

Only a few counts were recorded for this clonotype. The gene calls are TRBV4-3 and TRBJ2-3; the match to TRBD2 covers 7 bases. CDR1 and CDR2 from the germline V gene are LGHNA and YSLEER. This CDR3 spans 17 amino acids. With 0 bases clipped from V and 3 bases from J, the junction kept 9 bases outside the gene matches. CDR3 residues: CASSQDRREGRTDTQYF. DNA for the CDR3: TGCGCCAGCAGCCAAGATCGGAGGGAGGGCCGGACAGATACGCAGTATTTT.

This rearrangement joins TRBV6-2 or TRBV6-3 to TRBJ1-1, with D unresolved. CDR3 length: 17 residues. V was trimmed by 0 bases and J by 3 bases, leaving 17 bases between them. From germline, CDR1 is MNHEY and CDR2 SVGEGT. For the CDR3, the DNA is TGTGCCAGCAGTTACTCGCTCGGTGATCAAGGGTACACTGAAGCTTTCTTT. Residues: CASSYSLGDQGYTEAFF.

The rearrangement links TRBV20-1 to TRBJ2-4, with D possibly matching TRBD1 (5 bases). From germline, CDR1 is DFQATT and CDR2 SNEGSKA (reference sequence). CDR3 length: 14 residues. V was shortened by 7 bases and J by 1 base, with 14 bases between the two germline ends. CDR3 protein: CSVARAWAKNIQYF. CDR3 sequence (DNA): TGCAGTGTTGCCAGGGCGTGGGCCAAAAACATTCAGTACTTC.

This clonotype was seen many times. The chain joins TRBV6-6 to TRBJ1-2; D is unclear. The CDR3 has 13 residues. Germline CDR1 and CDR2: MNHNY and SVGAGI (reference sequence). Trimming pared 6 bases from V and 4 bases from J, leaving 12 bases between. The CDR3 reads CASSLDNPYGYTF. CDR3 coding DNA: TGTGCCAGCAGCCTCGACAATCCCTATGGCTACACCTTC.

The chain joins TRBV6-1 to TRBJ1-5; 10 nucleotides agree with TRBD1. Germline CDR1 is MNHNS and CDR2 is SASEGT. The V gene end was trimmed by 0 bases and the J gene end by 5 bases; junction bases not matched to a gene: 4. The length of the CDR3 is 16 residues. The CDR3 reads CASSEAGTGAYQPQHF. CDR3 in DNA: TGTGCCAGCAGTGAAGCTGGGACAGGGGCCTATCAGCCCCAGCATTTT.

The chain couples TRBV24-1 to TRBJ2-3; no clear D gene. CDR1 KGHDR and CDR2 SFDVKD come from the germline V gene. The CDR3 length is 13 residues. V lost 2 bases to trimming and J lost 6 bases, with 8 bases between them. This CDR3 reads CATSDSTRDTQYF. For the CDR3, the DNA is TGTGCCACCAGTGATTCTACGAGGGATACGCAGTATTTT.